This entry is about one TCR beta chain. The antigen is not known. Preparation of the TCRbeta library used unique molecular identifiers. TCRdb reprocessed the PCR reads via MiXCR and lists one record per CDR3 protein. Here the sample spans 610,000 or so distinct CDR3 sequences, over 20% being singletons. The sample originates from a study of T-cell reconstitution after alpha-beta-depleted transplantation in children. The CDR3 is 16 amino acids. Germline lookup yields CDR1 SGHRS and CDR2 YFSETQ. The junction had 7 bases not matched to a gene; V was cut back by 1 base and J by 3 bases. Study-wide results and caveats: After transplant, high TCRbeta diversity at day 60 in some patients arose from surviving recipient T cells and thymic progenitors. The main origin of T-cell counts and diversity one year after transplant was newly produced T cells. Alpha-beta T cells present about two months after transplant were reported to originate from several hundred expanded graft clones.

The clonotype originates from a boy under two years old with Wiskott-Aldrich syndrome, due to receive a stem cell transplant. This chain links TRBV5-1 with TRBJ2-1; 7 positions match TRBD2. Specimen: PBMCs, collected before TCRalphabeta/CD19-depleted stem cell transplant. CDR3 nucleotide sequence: TGCGCCAGCAGCTTGTATATGGGAGGGAACTACAATGAGCAGTTCTTC. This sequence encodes CASSLYMGGNYNEQFF.